Listed below are T cell receptor beta chains from one sample, sequenced in a study. TCRdb analysed the 5' RACE reads with MiXCR anew, one entry per CDR3 protein. Here the sample spans under 45,000 distinct CDR3 sequences, over 25% being singletons. Sequenced material: tumor-infiltrating memory CD4+ T cells sorted from the breast tumor. All receptors derive from a female donor with breast cancer. CDR3s include the opening cysteine and the closing phenylalanine or tryptophan. A D gene is named only where the DNA matches it firmly. Clone sizes are given selectively: once, few, many, or a class where the clone is expanded.

cdr3_aa: CASSLSGVDTQYF
cdr3_nt: TGTGCCAGCAGCTTATCGGGGGTAGATACGCAGTATTTT
v_call: TRBV7-2
j_call: TRBJ2-3
d_call: NA
cdr3_length: 13
clone_size: once

cdr3_aa: CATSDRPGTPREGPYNEQFF
cdr3_nt: TGTGCCACCAGCGACCGTCCCGGGACACCGCGGGAGGGCCCGTACAATGAGCAGTTCTTC
v_call: TRBV24-1
j_call: TRBJ2-1
d_call: TRBD2
cdr3_length: 20
clone_size: once

cdr3_aa: CASSFDGYEQYF
cdr3_nt: TGCGCCAGCAGCTTCGACGGCTACGAGCAGTACTTC
v_call: TRBV5-1
j_call: TRBJ2-7
d_call: NA
cdr3_length: 12
clone_size: many

cdr3_aa: CASSLVAGGNPEQYF
cdr3_nt: TGTGCCAGCAGCTTAGTTGCGGGAGGTAATCCCGAGCAGTACTTC
v_call: TRBV7-8
j_call: TRBJ2-7
d_call: TRBD2
cdr3_length: 15
clone_size: many

cdr3_aa: CASSLVQVSGEQYF
cdr3_nt: TGCGCCAGCAGCTTGGTGCAGGTTTCGGGTGAGCAGTACTTC
v_call: TRBV5-1
j_call: TRBJ2-7
d_call: NA
cdr3_length: 14
clone_size: many

cdr3_aa: CASSWQETQYF
cdr3_nt: TGCGCCAGCAGCTGGCAAGAGACCCAGTACTTC
v_call: TRBV5-1
j_call: TRBJ2-5
d_call: NA
cdr3_length: 11
clone_size: many

cdr3_aa: CASNLAGNSYNEQFF
cdr3_nt: TGTGCCAGCAACCTAGCGGGAAACTCCTACAATGAGCAGTTCTTC
v_call: TRBV6-2/TRBV6-3
j_call: TRBJ2-1
d_call: TRBD2
cdr3_length: 15
clone_size: NA

cdr3_aa: CSALTSGSLYEQYF
cdr3_nt: TGCAGTGCGCTGACTAGCGGGAGTCTATACGAGCAGTACTTC
v_call: TRBV20-1
j_call: TRBJ2-7
d_call: TRBD2
cdr3_length: 14
clone_size: NA

cdr3_aa: CASSQDRSGHTEAFF
cdr3_nt: TGCGCCAGCAGCCAAGATCGTTCAGGCCACACTGAAGCTTTCTTT
v_call: TRBV4-1
j_call: TRBJ1-1
d_call: NA
cdr3_length: 15
clone_size: many

cdr3_aa: CASSRSGTGLTYEQYF
cdr3_nt: TGTGCCAGCAGCCGTTCCGGGACAGGACTCACCTACGAGCAGTACTTC
v_call: TRBV7-9
j_call: TRBJ2-7
d_call: TRBD1
cdr3_length: 16
clone_size: NA

cdr3_aa: CSAISGGAYEQYF
cdr3_nt: TGCAGTGCTATTTCCGGGGGGGCCTACGAGCAGTACTTC
v_call: TRBV20-1
j_call: TRBJ2-7
d_call: TRBD2
cdr3_length: 13
clone_size: NA

cdr3_aa: CASSLSGGDQPQHF
cdr3_nt: TGTGCCAGCAGTTTATCCGGGGGAGATCAGCCCCAGCATTTT
v_call: TRBV27
j_call: TRBJ1-5
d_call: NA
cdr3_length: 14
clone_size: NA

cdr3_aa: CASSLEGASNQPQHF
cdr3_nt: TGCGCCAGCAGCTTGGAGGGGGCTAGCAATCAGCCCCAGCATTTT
v_call: TRBV5-1
j_call: TRBJ1-5
d_call: TRBD1
cdr3_length: 15
clone_size: few

cdr3_aa: CASSQEWGGRTQYF
cdr3_nt: TGCGCCAGCAGCCAAGAATGGGGCGGGCGTACGCAGTATTTT
v_call: TRBV4-3
j_call: TRBJ2-3
d_call: NA
cdr3_length: 14
clone_size: many

cdr3_aa: CASRPKMATSSYEQYF
cdr3_nt: TGTGCCAGCAGGCCGAAGATGGCTACGAGCTCCTACGAGCAGTACTTC
v_call: TRBV5-5
j_call: TRBJ2-7
d_call: NA
cdr3_length: 16
clone_size: few

cdr3_aa: CASSHRTNTRTPRSNTEAFF
cdr3_nt: TGCGCCAGCAGCCATCGGACGAACACTCGGACCCCCCGTTCGAACACTGAAGCTTTCTTT
v_call: TRBV5-1
j_call: TRBJ1-1
d_call: NA
cdr3_length: 20
clone_size: NA

cdr3_aa: CASRPDRAVLSNTGELFF
cdr3_nt: TGTGCCAGCAGACCCGACAGGGCCGTACTATCGAACACCGGGGAGCTGTTTTTT
v_call: TRBV6-2/TRBV6-3
j_call: TRBJ2-2
d_call: TRBD1
cdr3_length: 18
clone_size: few

cdr3_aa: CANEEDTGELFF
cdr3_nt: TGTGCCAACGAGGAGGACACCGGGGAGCTGTTTTTT
v_call: TRBV5-4
j_call: TRBJ2-2
d_call: NA
cdr3_length: 12
clone_size: NA

cdr3_aa: CASSVGTAYQETQYF
cdr3_nt: TGTGCCAGCAGCGTAGGGACGGCGTACCAAGAGACCCAGTACTTC
v_call: TRBV9
j_call: TRBJ2-5
d_call: NA
cdr3_length: 15
clone_size: NA

cdr3_aa: CASSSSGSGSEQFF
cdr3_nt: TGTGCCAGCAGTAGTAGCGGGAGTGGAAGTGAGCAGTTCTTC
v_call: TRBV6-2/TRBV6-3
j_call: TRBJ2-1
d_call: TRBD2
cdr3_length: 14
clone_size: NA

cdr3_aa: CASSHYNEQFF
cdr3_nt: TGTGCCAGCAGCCATTACAATGAGCAGTTCTTC
v_call: TRBV3-1
j_call: TRBJ2-1
d_call: NA
cdr3_length: 11
clone_size: NA

cdr3_aa: CASSQSSWVGQETQYF
cdr3_nt: TGCGCCAGCAGCCAATCATCTTGGGTAGGCCAAGAGACCCAGTACTTC
v_call: TRBV4-1
j_call: TRBJ2-5
d_call: NA
cdr3_length: 16
clone_size: many

cdr3_aa: CASSLLWEDNEQFF
cdr3_nt: TGCGCCAGCAGCTTGCTCTGGGAGGACAATGAGCAGTTCTTC
v_call: TRBV5-1
j_call: TRBJ2-1
d_call: NA
cdr3_length: 14
clone_size: few

cdr3_aa: CASSYSTGLEQYF
cdr3_nt: TGTGCCAGCAGTTACTCGACCGGCCTCGAGCAGTACTTC
v_call: TRBV6-5
j_call: TRBJ2-7
d_call: NA
cdr3_length: 13
clone_size: NA

cdr3_aa: CASSLLQGLMETQYF
cdr3_nt: TGCGCCAGCAGCTTACTTCAGGGACTCATGGAGACCCAGTACTTC
v_call: TRBV5-1
j_call: TRBJ2-5
d_call: NA
cdr3_length: 15
clone_size: few

cdr3_aa: CASKRGLTSDTQYF
cdr3_nt: TGCGCCAGCAAACGGGGGTTAACTTCAGATACGCAGTATTTT
v_call: TRBV4-1
j_call: TRBJ2-3
d_call: NA
cdr3_length: 14
clone_size: few

cdr3_aa: CASSSGQGVDTQYF
cdr3_nt: TGTGCCAGCAGCTCGGGACAGGGGGTAGATACGCAGTATTTT
v_call: TRBV7-3
j_call: TRBJ2-3
d_call: TRBD1
cdr3_length: 14
clone_size: many

cdr3_aa: CSAGTSGRGGTDTQYF
cdr3_nt: TGCAGTGCCGGGACTAGCGGGAGGGGGGGCACAGATACGCAGTATTTT
v_call: TRBV20-1
j_call: TRBJ2-3
d_call: TRBD2
cdr3_length: 16
clone_size: many

cdr3_aa: CASSSGGPASTDTQYF
cdr3_nt: TGTGCCAGCAGCTCCGGGGGCCCTGCTAGCACAGATACGCAGTATTTT
v_call: TRBV7-3
j_call: TRBJ2-3
d_call: NA
cdr3_length: 16
clone_size: NA

cdr3_aa: CSVQPLGNEQFF
cdr3_nt: TGCAGCGTGCAACCGCTGGGGAATGAGCAGTTCTTC
v_call: TRBV29-1
j_call: TRBJ2-1
d_call: NA
cdr3_length: 12
clone_size: many

cdr3_aa: CASSLLQYTGELFF
cdr3_nt: TGTGCCAGCAGTTTACTCCAGTACACCGGGGAGCTGTTTTTT
v_call: TRBV12-3/TRBV12-4
j_call: TRBJ2-2
d_call: NA
cdr3_length: 14
clone_size: few

cdr3_aa: CASSFGQGGRTGELFF
cdr3_nt: TGTGCCAGCAGTTTCGGGCAGGGGGGACGGACCGGGGAGCTGTTTTTT
v_call: TRBV12-3/TRBV12-4
j_call: TRBJ2-2
d_call: NA
cdr3_length: 16
clone_size: few

cdr3_aa: CASSQTDEANSPLHF
cdr3_nt: TGTGCCAGCAGCCAGACAGACGAAGCCAATTCACCCCTCCACTTT
v_call: TRBV6-6
j_call: TRBJ1-6
d_call: NA
cdr3_length: 15
clone_size: many

cdr3_aa: CARDNYGYTF
cdr3_nt: TGTGCCAGAGACAACTATGGCTACACCTTC
v_call: TRBV6-5
j_call: TRBJ1-2
d_call: NA
cdr3_length: 10
clone_size: few

cdr3_aa: CASSAGQGSTDTQYF
cdr3_nt: TGTGCCAGCAGCGCCGGACAGGGGTCCACAGATACGCAGTATTTT
v_call: TRBV9
j_call: TRBJ2-3
d_call: TRBD1
cdr3_length: 15
clone_size: few

cdr3_aa: CARNRGGETQYF
cdr3_nt: TGTGCCAGAAACAGGGGTGGGGAGACCCAGTACTTC
v_call: TRBV2
j_call: TRBJ2-5
d_call: TRBD1
cdr3_length: 12
clone_size: NA

cdr3_aa: CSARITSLEQYF
cdr3_nt: TGCAGTGCTAGGATTACTAGTCTCGAGCAGTACTTC
v_call: TRBV20-1
j_call: TRBJ2-7
d_call: NA
cdr3_length: 12
clone_size: many

cdr3_aa: CASSSVRGDEQFF
cdr3_nt: TGCGCCAGCAGCTCGGTTAGGGGCGATGAGCAGTTCTTC
v_call: TRBV5-1
j_call: TRBJ2-1
d_call: NA
cdr3_length: 13
clone_size: once

cdr3_aa: CASSIPQETQYF
cdr3_nt: TGCGCCAGCAGCATACCCCAAGAGACCCAGTACTTC
v_call: TRBV5-1
j_call: TRBJ2-5
d_call: NA
cdr3_length: 12
clone_size: NA

cdr3_aa: CASSSGQYYNSPLHF
cdr3_nt: TGTGCCAGCAGCTCGGGACAATACTATAATTCACCCCTCCACTTT
v_call: TRBV7-2
j_call: TRBJ1-6
d_call: NA
cdr3_length: 15
clone_size: few

cdr3_aa: CASSRSLQGYEQFF
cdr3_nt: TGTGCCAGCAGCCGATCCTTACAGGGATATGAGCAGTTCTTC
v_call: TRBV28
j_call: TRBJ2-1
d_call: NA
cdr3_length: 14
clone_size: few

cdr3_aa: CASSSGLAGAANTQYF
cdr3_nt: TGTGCCAGCAGCTCGGGACTAGCGGGGGCCGCCAATACGCAGTATTTT
v_call: TRBV7-6
j_call: TRBJ2-3
d_call: TRBD2
cdr3_length: 16
clone_size: NA

cdr3_aa: CATRDGTDTQYF
cdr3_nt: TGTGCCACCCGGGACGGCACAGATACGCAGTATTTT
v_call: TRBV6-5
j_call: TRBJ2-3
d_call: NA
cdr3_length: 12
clone_size: NA

cdr3_aa: CASSFQPQGPSSYEQYF
cdr3_nt: TGTGCCAGCAGTTTTCAACCTCAGGGGCCCAGCTCCTACGAGCAGTACTTC
v_call: TRBV27
j_call: TRBJ2-7
d_call: NA
cdr3_length: 17
clone_size: NA

cdr3_aa: CASSRTGPLSDTQYF
cdr3_nt: TGTGCCAGCAGCCGGACTGGACCGCTCTCAGATACGCAGTATTTT
v_call: TRBV7-2
j_call: TRBJ2-3
d_call: NA
cdr3_length: 15
clone_size: NA

cdr3_aa: CASSPRTSAMRHNEQFF
cdr3_nt: TGTGCCAGCAGCCCTCGGACTAGCGCGATGCGACACAATGAGCAGTTCTTC
v_call: TRBV7-9
j_call: TRBJ2-1
d_call: TRBD2
cdr3_length: 17
clone_size: NA

cdr3_aa: CVSRDTYSNQPQHF
cdr3_nt: TGTGTCAGCCGGGACACCTATAGCAATCAGCCCCAGCATTTT
v_call: TRBV2
j_call: TRBJ1-5
d_call: NA
cdr3_length: 14
clone_size: once

cdr3_aa: CASSLGAGVSSYEQYF
cdr3_nt: TGTGCCAGCAGCTTAGGTGCGGGGGTCTCCTCCTACGAGCAGTACTTC
v_call: TRBV7-9
j_call: TRBJ2-7
d_call: TRBD2
cdr3_length: 16
clone_size: NA